The 13 T cell receptor beta chains listed next were all sequenced from one sample in a study of T cell changes during pregnancy in multiple sclerosis. Using immunoSEQ multiplex PCR, the repertoire was profiled, and TCRdb retains in-frame clones only, with some absent. The sample yields some 40,000 clones, about 92% seen once. The sample here was CD8+ T cells from peripheral blood mononuclear cells, taken in the third trimester of pregnancy. The receptors stem from a female donor with multiple sclerosis, enrolled in a pregnancy study.

The rearrangement uses TRBV18 and TRBJ2-5; TRBD2 matches at 11 bases. The CDR3 contains 17 residues. The germline CDR1 and CDR2 sequences are KGHSH and LQKENI. V shed 3 bases, J shed 5 bases, and the junction held 11 bases outside the gene matches. The CDR3 DNA follows: TGTGCCAGCTCACCCCAGACGGGACTAGCGGTGGGGGAGACCCAGTACTTC. The encoded protein is CASSPQTGLAVGETQYF.

The chain has TRBV6-5 and TRBJ1-1; tentative D call: TRBD1 (5 bases). Trimming removed 2 bases at V and 6 bases at J, with 7 bases between. Germline assignment: CDR1 MNHEY and CDR2 SVGAGI. The CDR3 covers 12 residues. The chain's CDR3 is CASSYGGAEAFF. The CDR3 DNA reads TGTGCCAGCAGTTACGGAGGGGCTGAAGCTTTCTTT.

The gene calls are TRBV6-5 and TRBJ2-3; D gene uncertain. Germline-derived CDR1 and CDR2 are MNHEY and SVGAGI. V shed 0 bases and J shed 5 bases, with 6 bases lying between them. This CDR3 comprises 13 residues. CDR3 sequence reads: CASSYSSVDTQYF. The CDR3 DNA reads TGTGCCAGCAGTTACTCGAGTGTAGATACGCAGTATTTT.

J is TRBJ2-3 and V is TRBV5-6; D remains ambiguous. V was trimmed by 3 bases and J by 3 bases, leaving 5 bases between them. The CDR3 length is 12 residues. Germline CDR1 is SGHDT and CDR2 is YYEEEE. In nucleotides, the CDR3 is TGTGCCAGCAGCTCCTATACAGATACGCAGTATTTT. Amino acids: CASSSYTDTQYF.

This clone was found once. The chain has TRBV5-1 and TRBJ2-2; D unclear. The germline gives CDR1 SGHRS, CDR2 YFSETQ. V lost 0 bases and J 7 bases, leaving 7 bases between the germline ends. The CDR3 loop spans 13 amino acids. CDR3 nucleotides: TGCGCCAGCAGCTTGGGCGGTGACGGGGAGCTGTTTTTT. Protein product: CASSLGGDGELFF.

The rearrangement uses TRBV6-6 and TRBJ2-3; TRBD2 agrees at 9 bases. CDR1 and CDR2 from the germline V gene are MNHNY and SVGAGI (reference sequence). This CDR3 is built from 15 residues. Unmatched junction bases numbered 6, after V lost 5 bases and J lost 3 bases. CDR3 in DNA: TGTGCCAGCAGTGCCAGACTAGCGGAGACAGATACGCAGTATTTT. It codes for CASSARLAETDTQYF.

The rearrangement uses TRBV7-2 and TRBJ1-5, with 7 bases fitting TRBD1. The CDR3 spans 13 residues. CDR1 and CDR2 from the germline V gene are SGHTA and FQGNSA. V dropped 9 bases and J dropped 4; count of bases not matched to a gene: 6. DNA of the CDR3: TGTGCCAGTGGGGCAGGGGGGAATCAGCCCCAGCATTTT. Its protein is CASGAGGNQPQHF.

The V gene is TRBV7-9, the J gene TRBJ2-7, with 11 positions matching TRBD1. Germline V CDR1 and CDR2: SEHNR, FQNEAQ (reference sequence). J was trimmed by 2 bases and V by 4 bases; bases with no gene match: 7. The CDR3 sequence is 16 residues long. This CDR3 reads CASSYVRDRGTYEQYF. The CDR3, as DNA: TGTGCCAGCAGCTACGTCCGGGACAGGGGGACCTACGAGCAGTACTTC.

This chain connects TRBV10-1 to TRBJ2-3; 9 bases align to TRBD1. The germline V gene encodes CDR1 WNHNN and CDR2 SYGVQD (reference sequence). Trimming cost V 4 bases and J 2 bases; bases outside gene matches: 1. CDR3 length equals 14 residues. CDR3 in DNA: TGCGCCAGCAGTGGGACAGGGGCCACAGATACGCAGTATTTT. It translates to CASSGTGATDTQYF.

The chain has TRBV27 and TRBJ2-7; no definite D call. V was shortened by 6 bases and J by 3 bases, with 6 bases between the two germline ends. Germline V gene sequence: CDR1 MNHEY, CDR2 SMNVEV (reference sequence). The CDR3 runs 11 residues. The CDR3 spells CASRSVYEQYF. Here the CDR3 DNA reads TGTGCCAGCAGATCGGTCTACGAGCAGTACTTC.

This chain uses TRBV6-6 with TRBJ1-1; D is uncertain. This CDR3 comprises 15 residues. CDR1 is MNHNY and CDR2 is SVGAGI in the germline V gene (reference sequence). Trimming took 5 bases from V and 2 from J, leaving 15 bases between them. CDR3: CASSPAQTRNTEAFF. The CDR3 nucleotides are TGTGCCAGCAGTCCCGCACAGACACGAAACACTGAAGCTTTCTTT.

This clone was observed once. The rearrangement links TRBV13 to TRBJ1-5; no clear D gene. Germline loops: CDR1 PRHDT, CDR2 FYEKMQ (reference sequence). V lost 2 bases to trimming and J lost 3 bases, with 5 bases between them. The CDR3 loop spans 13 amino acids. DNA of the CDR3: TGTGCCAGCAGCTTAAGCCCCAATCAGCCCCAGCATTTT. Amino acid sequence: CASSLSPNQPQHF.

A note on this clone: Other DNA variants within this sample encode the same CDR3. The chain recombines TRBV7-6 with TRBJ2-1; TRBD1 aligns across 7 bases. The CDR3 spans 15 residues. V shed 1 base and J 2 bases; nucleotides not matched to a gene: 2. The V gene's germline CDR1 is SGHVS and CDR2 FNYEAQ. CDR3 protein: CASSLGGGAYNEQFF. CDR3 nucleotide sequence: TGTGCCAGCAGCTTAGGAGGGGGCGCCTACAATGAGCAGTTCTTC.